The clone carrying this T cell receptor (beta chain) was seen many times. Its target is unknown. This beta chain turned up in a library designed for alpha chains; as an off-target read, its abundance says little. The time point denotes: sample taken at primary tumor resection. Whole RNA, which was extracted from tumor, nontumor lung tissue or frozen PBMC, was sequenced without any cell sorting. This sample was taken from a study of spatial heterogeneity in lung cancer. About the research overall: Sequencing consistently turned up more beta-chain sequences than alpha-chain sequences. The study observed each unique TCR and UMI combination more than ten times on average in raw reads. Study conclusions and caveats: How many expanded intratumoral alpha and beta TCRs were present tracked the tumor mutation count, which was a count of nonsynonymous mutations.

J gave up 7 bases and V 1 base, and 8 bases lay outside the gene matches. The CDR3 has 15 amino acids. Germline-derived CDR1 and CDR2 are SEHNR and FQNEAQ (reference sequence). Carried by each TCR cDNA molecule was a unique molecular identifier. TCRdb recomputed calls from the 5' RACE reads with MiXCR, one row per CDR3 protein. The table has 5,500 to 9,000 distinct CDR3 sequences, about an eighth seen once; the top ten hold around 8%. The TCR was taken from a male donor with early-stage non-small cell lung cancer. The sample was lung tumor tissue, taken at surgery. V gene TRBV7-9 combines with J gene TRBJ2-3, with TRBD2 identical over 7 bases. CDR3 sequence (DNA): TGTGCCAGCAGCTTAGGCGGGGGAATAACTCATACGCAGTATTTT. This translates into CASSLGGGITHTQYF.